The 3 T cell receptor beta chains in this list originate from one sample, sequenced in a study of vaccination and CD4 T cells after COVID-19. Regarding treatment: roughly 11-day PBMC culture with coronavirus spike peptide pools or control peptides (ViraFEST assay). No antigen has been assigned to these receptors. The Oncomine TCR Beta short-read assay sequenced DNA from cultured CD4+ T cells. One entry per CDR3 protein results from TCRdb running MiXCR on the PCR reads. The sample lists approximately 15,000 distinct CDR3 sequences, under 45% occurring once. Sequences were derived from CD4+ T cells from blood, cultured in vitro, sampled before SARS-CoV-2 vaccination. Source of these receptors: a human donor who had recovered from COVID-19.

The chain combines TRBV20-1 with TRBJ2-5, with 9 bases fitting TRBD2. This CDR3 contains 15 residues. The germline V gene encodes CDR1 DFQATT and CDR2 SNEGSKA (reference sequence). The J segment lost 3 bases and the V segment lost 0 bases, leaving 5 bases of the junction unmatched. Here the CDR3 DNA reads TGCAGTGCTAGAGATGCGGGGGGGCCCGAAGAGACCCAGTACTTC. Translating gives CSARDAGGPEETQYF.

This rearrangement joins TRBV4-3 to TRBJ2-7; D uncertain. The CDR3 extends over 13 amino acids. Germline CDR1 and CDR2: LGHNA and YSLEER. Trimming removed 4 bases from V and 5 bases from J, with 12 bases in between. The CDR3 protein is CASSPILWHEQYF. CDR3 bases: TGCGCCAGCAGCCCAATCCTGTGGCACGAGCAGTACTTC.

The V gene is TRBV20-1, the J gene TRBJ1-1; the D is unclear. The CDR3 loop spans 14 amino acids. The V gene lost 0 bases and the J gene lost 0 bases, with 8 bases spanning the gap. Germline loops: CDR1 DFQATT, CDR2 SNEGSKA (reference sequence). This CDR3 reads CSARDFRVNTEAFF. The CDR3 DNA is TGCAGTGCTAGAGATTTTAGAGTGAACACTGAAGCTTTCTTT.